The T cell receptor beta chain under discussion was sequenced for a study of vaccination effects on CD4 cells after COVID-19. The data were produced by immunoSEQ multiplex PCR, yet TCRdb's version contains in-frame clones alone and is incomplete. The sample comprises some 77,000 clones, roughly 70% of which are singletons, and about 4.1% rests with the top ten. Points on this clone: The antigen is unknown.

Trimming removed 6 bases at V and 0 bases at J, with 12 bases between. The CDR3 consists of 15 residues. Germline loops: CDR1 SEHNR, CDR2 FQNEAQ (reference sequence). Antigen-specific CD4+ T cell clonotypes were called by their expansion after viral peptide-pool culture in ViraFEST. Upon completion of 10 to 11 days in culture, CD4+ T cells were isolated. None of the vaccinated had previously contracted SARS-CoV-2, and their nucleocapsid antibodies tested negative. The sequence was obtained from a human donor who received a COVID-19 vaccine. This specimen was CD4+ T cells from PBMCs cultured with HCoV-OC43 spike peptides, taken before COVID-19 vaccination. Subset of the sample: HCoV-OC43 spike overlapping peptide pool stimulation. This chain uses TRBV7-9 with TRBJ1-3; possibly TRBD1 for D (6 bases). The CDR3 spells CASRDDRRSGNTIYF. CDR3 coding DNA: TGTGCCAGCAGAGATGACAGGCGCTCTGGAAACACCATATATTTT.